This TCR beta chain originates from a study of technical replicates of blood from four donors. Method: immunoSEQ multiplex PCR; TCRdb's copy keeps in-frame clones and lacks some. Among about 79,000 clones, 80% to 95% were seen once, and the ten largest hold under 0.5%. V dropped 4 bases and J dropped 2 bases, with 11 bases sitting between them. The germline V gene has CDR1 LNHDA and CDR2 SQIVND (reference sequence). CDR3 length: 14 residues. The sample was T cells isolated from PBMCs. The chain uses TRBV19 and TRBJ1-2; tentatively, D is TRBD1 (5 bases). The TCR comes from a human donor in good health. Some clones in this sample may be carry-over from other donors' samples. The CDR3 sequence is CASSTTSGNYGYTF. In DNA, the CDR3 is TGTGCCAGTAGTACCACCTCAGGGAACTATGGCTACACCTTC.